This TCR beta chain was found in a study of blood T cells in healthy people across ages. About the study: T cells yielded about one barcoded beta molecule per two cells through template switching. Findings of the study overall: A roughly linear age-dependent decrease characterized TCR beta diversity per million T cells. The lack of PBMC sorting stopped any conclusive naive versus antigen-experienced comparison.

This clonotype was detected only a few times. Its antigen is as yet unknown. A second PCR, run for about 7 to 11 cycles, used a sample-barcoded 5' primer plus a J-beta primer mix. Each CDR3 protein gets one entry after TCRdb re-called the 5' RACE reads with MiXCR. The sample contains hundreds of thousands of distinct CDR3 sequences, about 50% of which appear only once. The CDR3 covers 16 residues. V lost 6 bases and J 2 bases, leaving 19 bases between the germline ends. Drawn from each donor were 8.5 to 10 milliliters of peripheral blood. The V and J genes are TRBV12-3 or TRBV12-4 and TRBJ1-1; D is ambiguous. Input material: blood. The receptor comes from a woman older than 75 in good health. The DNA of the CDR3 is TGTGCCAGCAGCCAAGTTTTCGGACCGACCAACACTGAAGCTTTCTTT. It is translated as CASSQVFGPTNTEAFF.